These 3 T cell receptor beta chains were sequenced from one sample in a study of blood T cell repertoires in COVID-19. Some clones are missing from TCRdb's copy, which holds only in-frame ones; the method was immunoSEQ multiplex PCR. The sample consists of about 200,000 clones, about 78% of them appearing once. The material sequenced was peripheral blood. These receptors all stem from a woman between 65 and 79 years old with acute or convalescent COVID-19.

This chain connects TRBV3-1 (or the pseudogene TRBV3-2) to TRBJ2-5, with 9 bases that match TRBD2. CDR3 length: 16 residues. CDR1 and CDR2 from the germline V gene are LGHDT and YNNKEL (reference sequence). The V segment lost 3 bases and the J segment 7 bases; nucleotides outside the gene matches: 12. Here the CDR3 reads CASSHGPGSGSVTQYF. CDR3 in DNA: TGTGCCAGCAGCCATGGACCGGGTAGCGGGAGTGTGACCCAGTACTTC.

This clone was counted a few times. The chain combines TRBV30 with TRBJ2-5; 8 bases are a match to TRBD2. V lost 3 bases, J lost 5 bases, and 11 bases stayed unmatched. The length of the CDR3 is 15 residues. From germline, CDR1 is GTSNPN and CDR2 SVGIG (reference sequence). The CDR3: CAWSAPGAGVETQYF. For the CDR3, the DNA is TGTGCCTGGAGCGCTCCCGGAGCGGGGGTTGAGACCCAGTACTTC.

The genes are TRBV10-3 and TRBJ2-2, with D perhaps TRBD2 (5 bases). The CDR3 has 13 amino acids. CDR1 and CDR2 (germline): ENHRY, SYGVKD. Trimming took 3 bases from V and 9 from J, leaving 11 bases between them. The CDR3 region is CAISDPTIRELFF. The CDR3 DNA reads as TGTGCCATCAGTGACCCGACTATCCGGGAGCTGTTTTTT.